These 19 T cell receptor beta chains share one sample of origin, sequenced in a study of blood T cell repertoires in COVID-19. Measured with immunoSEQ multiplex PCR; TCRdb has only the in-frame clones, and not every one. The sample gives about 74,000 clones, about 88% of which show up once; roughly 2.7% is in the top ten. Sequencing was done on a sample of peripheral blood. These receptors all stem from a man between 65 and 85 years old with active or convalescent COVID-19.

The genes are TRBV18 and TRBJ2-7; 9 bases map to TRBD2. Trimming cost V 3 bases and J 6 bases; bases outside gene matches: 9. The CDR3 totals 15 residues. Germline V gives CDR1 KGHSH, CDR2 LQKENI. The CDR3 DNA sequence: TGTGCCAGCTCACCCCCCAGTAGCGGGAGCCCCGAGCAGTACTTC. Protein: CASSPPSSGSPEQYF.

V usage is TRBV30 and J usage is TRBJ1-6; D unresolved. Trimming pared 0 bases from V and 5 bases from J, leaving 11 bases between. Germline V gene data show CDR1 as GTSNPN and CDR2 as SVGIG (reference sequence). The CDR3 spans 15 residues. The CDR3 region is CAWSVPRVNNSPLHF. For the CDR3, the DNA is TGTGCCTGGAGTGTACCTCGGGTCAATAATTCACCCCTCCACTTT.

The V and J genes are TRBV7-6 and TRBJ2-7; TRBD1 is a possible D gene (5 bases). Trimming took off 0 bases at V and 6 bases at J, with 15 bases between the two ends. Germline CDR1 reads SGHVS; CDR2 reads FNYEAQ. The CDR3 sequence is 15 residues long. The CDR3 sequence: CASSLAPLGLPEQYF. In nucleotides, the CDR3 is TGTGCCAGCAGCTTAGCGCCCCTGGGGCTTCCCGAGCAGTACTTC.

This clone was observed a single time. The chain recombines TRBV12-3 or TRBV12-4 with TRBJ2-3, with D possibly being TRBD2 (5 bases). The CDR3 has 11 residues. The V gene lost 6 bases and the J gene lost 5 bases, with 6 bases spanning the gap. The CDR3 DNA follows: TGTGCCAGCAGGAGCGGAGATACGCAGTATTTT. This encodes CASRSGDTQYF.

The V call is TRBV28, the J call TRBJ2-2, with 11 bases matching TRBD2. The CDR3 loop spans 14 amino acids. V dropped 7 bases and J dropped 6; count of bases not matched to a gene: 4. Germline loops: CDR1 MDHEN, CDR2 SYDVKM. The CDR3 coding sequence is TGTGCCAGCACACAGGGACTAGCGGCCGGGGAGCTGTTTTTT. It is translated as CASTQGLAAGELFF. Based on the CDR3 plus reference TRBV28 and TRBJ2-2, the full variable domain is DVKVTQSSRYLVKRTGEKVFLECVQDMDHENMFWYRQDPGLGLRLIYFSYDVKMKEKGDIPEGYSVSREKKERFSLILESASTNQTSMYLCASTQGLAAGELFFGEGSRLTVL.

This sequence joins TRBV30 and TRBJ1-5, with TRBD1 as a possible D gene (5 bases). The CDR3 is 14 residues long. Germline V gene lookup returns CDR1 GTSNPN and CDR2 SVGIG (reference sequence). The V gene lost 3 bases and the J gene lost 3 bases, with 12 bases spanning the gap. CDR3 in amino acids: CAWRGSGSNQPQHF. DNA for the CDR3: TGTGCCTGGAGGGGATCAGGGTCCAATCAGCCCCAGCATTTT.

CDR3 amino acids: CASSPGGFYTGELFF. CDR3 bases: TGTGCCAGCTCACCTGGCGGGTTCTACACCGGGGAGCTGTTTTTT. This chain links TRBV18 with TRBJ2-2; perhaps TRBD2 as D (5 bases). The CDR3 runs 15 residues. V gave up 3 bases and J gave up 3 bases, with 11 bases separating them. In germline, CDR1 is KGHSH, CDR2 LQKENI.

This clone was found once. The chain combines TRBV9 with TRBJ2-3, with 11 bases that match TRBD1. The germline gives CDR1 SGDLS, CDR2 YYNGEE. The J segment lost 6 bases and the V segment lost 4 bases, leaving 10 bases of the junction unmatched. CDR3 length: 16 amino acids. CDR3 DNA sequence: TGTGCCAGCAGCCCCCGGACAGGGGGCGCTTCTGATACGCAGTATTTT. This gives the protein CASSPRTGGASDTQYF. The full variable domain, in which reference TRBV9 and TRBJ2-3 provide the parts outside the CDR3, is DSGVTQTPKHLITATGQRVTLRCSPRSGDLSVYWYQQSLDQGLQFLIQYYNGEERAKGNILERFSAQQFPDLHSELNLSSLELGDSALYFCASSPRTGGASDTQYFGPGTRLTVL.

This clone was counted once. The chain joins TRBV9 to TRBJ2-7; 9 bases are shared with TRBD1. With V trimmed by 0 bases and J by 5 bases, 9 bases remained unmatched. The CDR3 consists of 16 residues. Germline V gene lookup returns CDR1 SGDLS and CDR2 YYNGEE. The CDR3 sequence is CASSVDPLGQGDEQYF. The CDR3 DNA reads as TGTGCCAGCAGCGTAGACCCTTTGGGACAGGGCGACGAGCAGTACTTC.

Here the CDR3 reads CASSLGTGSGNTIYF. The DNA of the CDR3 is TGTGCCAGCAGCCTTGGGACAGGCTCTGGAAACACCATATATTTT. This sequence joins TRBV3-1 (or the pseudogene TRBV3-2) and TRBJ1-3, with 8 bases matching TRBD1. V gave up 4 bases and J gave up 0 bases; unmatched junction bases: 2. Germline CDR1 LGHDT, CDR2 YNNKEL (reference sequence). The CDR3 sequence is 15 residues long.

The V call is TRBV25-1, the J call TRBJ1-4; D is possibly TRBD1 (5 bases). Germline values: CDR1 MGHDK, CDR2 SYGVNS. V lost 5 bases and J lost 5, with 9 bases in between. The CDR3 sequence is 13 residues long. The CDR3 sequence is CASSRQKNEKLFF. CDR3 coding DNA: TGTGCCAGCAGTAGACAGAAAAATGAAAAACTGTTTTTT.

The chain links TRBV28 to TRBJ2-1; possible D gene TRBD1, 6 bases. CDR1 is MDHEN and CDR2 is SYDVKM in the germline V gene. Trimming cost V 4 bases and J 10 bases, with 14 bases left between them. The CDR3 totals 13 residues. CDR3 residues: CASSSTGRGEQFF. DNA of the CDR3: TGTGCCAGCAGTTCCACAGGGAGAGGCGAGCAGTTCTTC.

V usage is TRBV6-1 and J usage is TRBJ1-5, with D hard to call. The germline V and J ends were trimmed by 2 bases and 3 bases, with 8 bases remaining between them. CDR1 MNHNS and CDR2 SASEGT come from the germline V gene. This CDR3 is 14 amino acids long. The CDR3 sequence is CASSESPPNQPQHF. CDR3 nucleotides: TGTGCCAGCAGTGAATCTCCCCCCAATCAGCCCCAGCATTTT.

The chain employs TRBV13 and TRBJ1-3; D is possibly TRBD1 (5 bases). The germline V and J ends were trimmed by 4 bases and 4 bases, with 11 bases remaining between them. Per germline, CDR1 PRHDT and CDR2 FYEKMQ (reference sequence). The CDR3 has 14 amino acids. This chain's CDR3 is CASSSGLEGNTIYF. In DNA form, the CDR3 reads TGTGCCAGCAGCTCGGGACTTGAAGGAAACACCATATATTTT. The full variable domain, in which reference TRBV13 and TRBJ1-3 provide the parts outside the CDR3, is AAGVIQSPRHLIKEKRETATLKCYPIPRHDTVYWYQQGPGQDPQFLISFYEKMQSDKGSIPDRFSAQQFSDYHSELNMSSLELGDSALYFCASSSGLEGNTIYFGEGSWLTVV.

The chain employs TRBV5-1 and TRBJ1-2; a possible D gene is TRBD1 (6 bases). The length of the CDR3 is 17 residues. Trimming shortened V by 2 bases and J by 0 bases, and 17 bases separated the two germline ends. Germline CDR1 reads SGHRS; CDR2 reads YFSETQ. The CDR3 region is CASSFRDTRIANYGYTF. DNA of the CDR3: TGCGCCAGCAGCTTCCGGGACACCCGGATAGCTAACTATGGCTACACCTTC.

The rearrangement joins TRBV28 to TRBJ1-3; 7 nucleotides match TRBD1. The ends lost 5 bases at V and 0 bases at J; junction bases unmatched: 4. The V gene's germline CDR1 is MDHEN and CDR2 SYDVKM. The CDR3 contains 15 residues. The CDR3 bases are TGTGCCAGCAGTCGGACAGGAGGCTCTGGAAACACCATATATTTT. Its protein product is CASSRTGGSGNTIYF.

The genes are TRBV6-4 and TRBJ2-3; 10 bases map to TRBD1. Unmatched junction bases numbered 7, after V lost 6 bases and J lost 7 bases. Per germline, CDR1 MRHNA and CDR2 SNTAGT. This CDR3 has 14 amino acids. CDR3 DNA: TGTGCCAGCAGCTCGACAGGGGGCGGATATACGCAGTATTTT. It translates to CASSSTGGGYTQYF.

CDR3 sequence reads: CASSLSGVTGELFF. CDR3 in DNA: TGTGCCAGCAGTTTGTCAGGGGTAACCGGGGAGCTGTTTTTT. V usage is TRBV6-6 and J usage is TRBJ2-2; D is possibly TRBD1 (6 bases). The V gene's germline CDR1 is MNHNY and CDR2 SVGAGI (reference sequence). The CDR3 covers 14 residues. Trimming took off 4 bases at V and 5 bases at J, with 11 bases between the two ends.

The chain couples TRBV5-1 to TRBJ1-1; D is perhaps TRBD1 (5 bases). V lost 0 bases, J lost 0 bases, and 9 bases lay in between. The germline V gene has CDR1 SGHRS and CDR2 YFSETQ. The CDR3 covers 15 residues. The CDR3 loop is CASSLDRPMNTEAFF. The CDR3 DNA reads as TGCGCCAGCAGCTTGGACAGGCCCATGAACACTGAAGCTTTCTTT.